The next 28 T cell receptor beta chains were all read from a single sample in a study of CD8 T cells in ankylosing spondylitis. General study points: What seemed typical of ankylosing spondylitis blood was a TCR beta motif built from eight highly homologous variants.

MiXCR was run by TCRdb on the 5' RACE reads, yielding one entry per CDR3 protein. The table records more than 650,000 distinct CDR3 sequences, about 11% of them present only once. No antigen is known for these receptors. Sequences were obtained from blood, either unsorted or a sorted T cell fraction (not recorded which). The receptors were sampled from a male donor with ankylosing spondylitis.

The chain is built from TRBV7-8 and TRBJ2-5; D is ambiguous. Looked up from germline, CDR1 is SGHVS and CDR2 is FQNEAQ. V lost 5 bases and J lost 9, with 25 bases in between. There are 16 residues in the CDR3. As DNA, the CDR3 is TGTGCCAGCAGCACCGGACCAACCCCCGCGGATAGTGCCCAGTACTTC. The encoded protein is CASSTGPTPADSAQYF. The complete variable domain, with remaining parts taken from reference TRBV7-8 and TRBJ2-5, reads GAGVSQSPRYKVAKRGQDVALRCDPISGHVSLFWYQQALGQGPEFLTYFQNEAQLDKSGLPSDRFFAERPEGSVSTLKIQRTQQEDSAVYLCASSTGPTPADSAQYFGPGTRLLVL.

This chain links TRBV20-1 with TRBJ1-6; D remains unclear. V was shortened by 7 bases and J by 5 bases, with 12 bases between the two germline ends. This CDR3 is built from 13 residues. Germline lookup yields CDR1 DFQATT and CDR2 SNEGSKA (reference sequence). The CDR3 spells CSGRTENNSPLHF. CDR3 in DNA: TGCAGTGGAAGAACGGAGAATAATTCACCCCTCCACTTT.

The chain has TRBV5-8 and TRBJ2-7, with no clear D. Germline V gives CDR1 SGHTS, CDR2 YDEGEE. This CDR3 has 14 amino acids. V lost 4 bases to trimming and J lost 8 bases, with 19 bases between them. CDR3 sequence: CASSPGPTVAKQYF. CDR3 DNA: TGTGCCAGCAGCCCCGGACCGACCGTGGCCAAGCAGTACTTC.

This clonotype occurred a few times. The chain uses TRBV18 and TRBJ2-1, with D possibly being TRBD1 (5 bases). V was cut by 2 bases and J by 5 bases, with 13 bases left in between. The CDR3 runs 15 residues. The germline V gene has CDR1 KGHSH and CDR2 LQKENI. The CDR3 loop reads CASSPSRAYHNEQFF. CDR3 coding DNA: TGTGCCAGCTCACCAAGCAGGGCGTATCACAATGAGCAGTTCTTC.

The chain recombines TRBV2 with TRBJ2-2, with TRBD1 as a possible D gene (6 bases). Germline CDR1 SNHLY, CDR2 FYNNEI. Trimming cost V 5 bases and J 8 bases, with 18 bases left between them. This CDR3 contains 15 residues. This CDR3 reads CASSQDSLDGGELFF. In DNA form, the CDR3 reads TGTGCCAGCAGTCAGGACAGCCTTGATGGGGGGGAGCTGTTTTTT.

This clonotype was picked up a small number of times. The V gene is TRBV12-3 or TRBV12-4, the J gene TRBJ1-2, with 7 bases aligning to TRBD1. Trimming took 1 base from V and 7 from J; bases not matched to a gene: 9. CDR3 length: 15 amino acids. CDR3 nucleotides: TGTGCCAGCAGTTTAGAAGGGGGCGCGAGGAGTGGCTACACCTTC. Translated, it gives CASSLEGGARSGYTF.

The gene calls are TRBV20-1 and TRBJ2-2; no reliable D call. The CDR3 length is 11 residues. Trimming left V 4 bases short and J 8 bases short, with 8 bases between. Germline V lookup: CDR1 DFQATT, CDR2 SNEGSKA (reference sequence). The DNA of the CDR3 is TGCAGTGCTAAGGCCCCTGGGGAGCTGTTTTTT. This gives the protein CSAKAPGELFF.

This clonotype was counted a few times. The chain employs TRBV5-6 and TRBJ2-1, with 10 bases that match TRBD1. V shed 4 bases and J 8 bases; nucleotides not matched to a gene: 6. Per germline, CDR1 SGHDT and CDR2 YYEEEE. The CDR3 sequence is 14 residues long. CDR3 bases: TGTGCCAGCAGCCACGGGACAGGGGAGGATGAGCAGTTCTTC. It specifies CASSHGTGEDEQFF. Based on the CDR3 plus reference TRBV5-6 and TRBJ2-1, the full variable domain is DAGVTQSPTHLIKTRGQQVTLRCSPKSGHDTVSWYQQALGQGPQFIFQYYEEEERQRGNFPDRFSGHQFPNYSSELNVNALLLGDSALYLCASSHGTGEDEQFFGPGTRLTVL.

This clonotype came up many times. The chain is built from TRBV20-1 and TRBJ1-3; D not certain. The CDR3 totals 12 residues. Germline CDR1 is DFQATT and CDR2 is SNEGSKA (reference sequence). Deletions cut 0 bases from V and 3 bases from J, with 3 bases between. CDR3 nucleotides: TGCAGTGCTAGAGATAATGGAAACACCATATATTTT. Translation: CSARDNGNTIYF.

The V call is TRBV10-3, the J call TRBJ1-4; D is unresolved. The ends were cut back, 3 bases at V and 0 bases at J, with 8 bases in the middle. The germline V gene has CDR1 ENHRY and CDR2 SYGVKD. The CDR3 sequence is 15 residues long. For the CDR3, the DNA is TGTGCCATCAGTGACACGAGAACAACTAATGAAAAACTGTTTTTT. The encoded protein is CAISDTRTTNEKLFF.

This clonotype was found a few times. V gene TRBV7-2 combines with J gene TRBJ2-1; a weak D match, TRBD2 (6 bases). V was cut by 1 base and J by 1 base, with 8 bases left in between. Per germline, CDR1 SGHTA and CDR2 FQGNSA. The CDR3 runs to 15 residues. The CDR3 protein is CASSLVGRSYNEQFF. CDR3 in DNA: TGTGCCAGCAGCTTAGTGGGGAGGTCCTACAATGAGCAGTTCTTC.

This clonotype was observed many times. The gene calls are TRBV20-1 and TRBJ2-2, with D perhaps given as TRBD1 or TRBD2 (5 bases each). With 7 bases removed from V and 0 bases from J, the gap between germline ends came to 12 bases. The CDR3 totals 14 residues. Germline CDR1 is DFQATT and CDR2 is SNEGSKA (reference sequence). CDR3 amino acids: CSVTPGPNTGELFF. CDR3 nucleotide sequence: TGCAGTGTAACCCCGGGACCGAACACCGGGGAGCTGTTTTTT.

This clonotype was counted only a few times. J is TRBJ2-1 and V is TRBV20-1; a possible D gene is TRBD2 (6 bases). There are 13 residues in the CDR3. V was cut by 6 bases and J by 5 bases, with 14 bases left in between. Looked up from germline, CDR1 is DFQATT and CDR2 is SNEGSKA (reference sequence). CDR3 sequence reads: CSAVGTPNNEQFF. CDR3 bases: TGCAGTGCAGTCGGGACTCCAAACAATGAGCAGTTCTTC.

This clonotype has a handful of counts. The J gene is TRBJ2-5, the V gene TRBV4-3; D possibly matches TRBD1 or TRBD2 (5 bases each). Per germline, CDR1 LGHNA and CDR2 YSLEER. This CDR3 spans 15 amino acids. Deletions cut 4 bases from V and 0 bases from J, with 12 bases between. CDR3 DNA: TGCGCCAGCAGCCGAGACCCGGGGCACCAAGAGACCCAGTACTTC. Protein product: CASSRDPGHQETQYF.

This clonotype was picked up a small number of times. V usage is TRBV5-5 and J usage is TRBJ1-5; D is possibly TRBD1 (6 bases). Germline V lookup: CDR1 SGHKS, CDR2 YYEKEE (reference sequence). With 2 bases removed from V and 7 bases from J, the gap between germline ends came to 16 bases. The CDR3 spans 15 residues. The CDR3 loop is CASSLRLQGGQPQHF. CDR3 nucleotides: TGTGCCAGCAGCTTACGATTACAGGGAGGGCAGCCCCAGCATTTT.

This clonotype was found many times. The chain joins TRBV29-1 to TRBJ2-3, with TRBD1 matching 12 bases. The CDR3 is made up of 11 amino acids. V lost 4 bases, J lost 14 bases, and 4 bases stayed unmatched. Germline-derived CDR1 and CDR2 are SQVTM and ANQGSEA. CDR3 nucleotide sequence: TGCAGCGTTGGGGACAGGGGGCCAACGTATTTT. Its translation: CSVGDRGPTYF.

As DNA, the CDR3 is TGTGCCACCAGCAGAGCCTTAGCGGGAGCGGGCTACGAGCAGTACTTC. Translation: CATSRALAGAGYEQYF. V is TRBV15 and J is TRBJ2-7; 9 positions match TRBD2. Trimming at V came to 1 base and at J to 3 bases, leaving 7 bases not matched to a gene. Germline V lookup: CDR1 LNHNV, CDR2 YYDKDF (reference sequence). CDR3 size: 16 residues.

The table lists this clonotype with a few counts. The V gene is TRBV5-1, the J gene TRBJ2-1, with D maybe TRBD1 (5 bases). Germline CDR1 is SGHRS and CDR2 is YFSETQ. The CDR3 totals 18 residues. Trimming pared 8 bases from V and 2 bases from J, leaving 26 bases between. The CDR3 here is CASQPLAVRMGPYNEQFF. The CDR3 DNA sequence: TGCGCCAGTCAGCCGCTGGCGGTACGGATGGGGCCCTACAATGAGCAGTTCTTC. The full variable domain, its missing parts supplied by reference TRBV5-1 and TRBJ2-1, is KAGVTQTPRYLIKTRGQQVTLSCSPISGHRSVSWYQQTPGQGLQFLFEYFSETQRNKGNFPGRFSGRQFSNSRSEMNVSTLELGDSALYLCASQPLAVRMGPYNEQFFGPGTRLTVL.

This rearrangement joins TRBV7-2 to TRBJ1-1; D not certain. CDR1 is SGHTA and CDR2 is FQGNSA in the germline V gene. Trimming cost V 5 bases and J 0 bases, with 13 bases left between them. The CDR3 covers 15 residues. CDR3 sequence reads: CASSPSSFLNTEAFF. DNA for the CDR3: TGTGCCAGCAGCCCCTCCAGCTTCCTGAACACTGAAGCTTTCTTT.

V and J are TRBV7-2 and TRBJ1-1; weak D call: TRBD1 (5 bases). CDR1 SGHTA and CDR2 FQGNSA come from the germline V gene. V was pared by 1 base and J by 1 base, with 10 bases between. The CDR3 is made up of 15 amino acids. Here the CDR3 reads CASSLEAGGNTEAFF. In DNA, the CDR3 is TGTGCCAGCAGCTTAGAGGCCGGGGGGAACACTGAAGCTTTCTTT.

This clonotype was recorded at least ten times. J is TRBJ2-7 and V is TRBV4-3; TRBD2 is a possible D gene (6 bases). CDR1 and CDR2 (germline): LGHNA, YSLEER. The CDR3 spans 15 residues. Trimming removed 0 bases from V and 4 bases from J, with 13 bases in between. The CDR3 bases are TGCGCCAGCAGCCAAGAAGCGGGCCCCAGTTACGAGCAGTACTTC. This translates into CASSQEAGPSYEQYF.

The rearrangement uses TRBV11-2 and TRBJ2-1, with 10 bases fitting TRBD2. Germline V gene lookup returns CDR1 SGHAT and CDR2 FQNNGV. This CDR3 has 17 amino acids. V trimming: 5 bases; J trimming: 1 base; junction bases outside the gene matches: 8. The CDR3 reads CASSHPSGSKSYNEQFF. The CDR3 bases are TGTGCCAGCAGCCACCCTAGCGGGAGTAAGTCCTACAATGAGCAGTTCTTC.

This clonotype was seen a handful of times. CDR3 sequence reads: CASSPPLQSAGNEQFF. The CDR3 DNA reads as TGTGCCAGCTCACCACCATTACAGTCCGCTGGGAATGAGCAGTTCTTC. V usage is TRBV18 and J usage is TRBJ2-1; the D is unclear. There are 16 residues in the CDR3. Looked up from germline, CDR1 is KGHSH and CDR2 is LQKENI. Trimming pared 0 bases from V and 7 bases from J, leaving 16 bases between.

There are a few counts of this clonotype. The CDR3 nucleotides are TGCGCCAGCAGCTTGGTAGAGGGGTCCGGACTTCGGGGAGCTTTCTTT. This codes for CASSLVEGSGLRGAFF. The chain employs TRBV5-1 and TRBJ1-1, with D perhaps matching TRBD1 (5 bases). The germline gives CDR1 SGHRS, CDR2 YFSETQ. V shed 0 bases and J shed 10 bases, with 22 bases lying between them. The CDR3 totals 16 residues.

CDR3 DNA: TGCAGTGCCGAAATATGGACGGTCGATAATTCACCCCTCCACTTT. It encodes CSAEIWTVDNSPLHF. This chain links TRBV20-1 with TRBJ1-6; unclear D gene. The CDR3 runs 15 residues. CDR1 and CDR2 (germline): DFQATT, SNEGSKA (reference sequence). The V end lost 6 bases, the J end lost 5 bases, and 17 bases lay between the germline ends.

This chain joins TRBV11-2 and TRBJ2-3; 12 bases map to TRBD1. Germline values: CDR1 SGHAT, CDR2 FQNNGV. This CDR3 spans 14 amino acids. V lost 4 bases, J lost 7 bases, and 3 bases stayed unmatched. CDR3 bases: TGTGCCAGCAGCTGGGGGACAGGGGGCCATACGCAGTATTTT. This codes for CASSWGTGGHTQYF.

A few counts support this clonotype. The gene calls are TRBV20-1 and TRBJ2-1; 10 bases agree with TRBD2. The CDR3 is 13 residues long. V lost 6 bases to trimming and J lost 9 bases; unmatched junction nucleotides: 8. From germline, CDR1 is DFQATT and CDR2 SNEGSKA (reference sequence). As DNA, the CDR3 is TGCAGTGCCCCACAGCGGGGGGGCATTGAGCAGTTCTTC. Amino acid sequence: CSAPQRGGIEQFF.

This clonotype was detected ten times or more. The chain links TRBV28 to TRBJ2-3, with D possibly TRBD2 on 6 matching bases. CDR3 size: 15 residues. The germline V gene has CDR1 MDHEN and CDR2 SYDVKM. Trimming left V 6 bases short and J 3 bases short, with 16 bases between. The CDR3 coding sequence is TGTGCCAGCAGCCACCGACTAGGGTGGACAGATACGCAGTATTTT. Its protein product is CASSHRLGWTDTQYF.